One sample yielded the 27 T cell receptor beta chains listed below, sequenced in a study of CD8 T cells in Susac syndrome. With random hexamers, reverse transcription was performed on about 0.5 to 1 ug of RNA. MiXCR was run by TCRdb on the immunoSEQ multiplex PCR reads, yielding one entry per CDR3 protein. The sample records 120,000 to 150,000 distinct CDR3 sequences, around 94% being singletons. The sample was CD4+ T cells from PBMCs. These receptors originate from a human donor in good health.

This rearrangement joins TRBV28 to TRBJ2-7, with D unclear. With 3 bases removed from V and 6 bases from J, the gap between germline ends came to 12 bases. The CDR3 has 13 residues. Germline CDR1 MDHEN, CDR2 SYDVKM. CDR3 DNA sequence: TGTGCCAGCAGTTTTGGCAGTTATGGCGAGCAGTACTTC. Protein sequence: CASSFGSYGEQYF.

The chain couples TRBV28 to TRBJ2-4, with D possibly matching TRBD2 (6 bases). With 10 bases removed from V and 2 bases from J, the gap between germline ends came to 18 bases. Germline loops: CDR1 MDHEN, CDR2 SYDVKM. The CDR3 runs 15 residues. DNA of the CDR3: TGTGCCACCCTTTCGACTAGTTTTTCCAAAAACATTCAGTACTTC. Protein: CATLSTSFSKNIQYF.

The V and J genes are TRBV2 and TRBJ1-5; TRBD1 matches 11 bases. The CDR3 runs to 16 residues. The germline gives CDR1 SNHLY, CDR2 FYNNEI. V was clipped by 6 bases and J by 9 bases; unmatched bases: 13. CDR3 sequence reads: CASRPGQGASPGPQHF. In nucleotides, the CDR3 is TGTGCCAGCAGGCCCGGACAGGGGGCCTCACCAGGGCCCCAGCATTTT.

This chain connects TRBV28 to TRBJ1-2; D call uncertain. This CDR3 contains 14 residues. Germline CDR1 MDHEN, CDR2 SYDVKM. Between the trimmed V and J ends, which lost 5 bases and 1 base, there was a span of 11 bases. The CDR3 nucleotides read TGTGCCAGCAGTATCCCGTTAAGTAACTATGGCTACACCTTC. This encodes CASSIPLSNYGYTF.

The V gene is TRBV20-1, the J gene TRBJ1-2; D is uncertain. V was clipped by 1 base and J by 7 bases, with 13 bases between them. The CDR3 spans 13 residues. Germline values: CDR1 DFQATT, CDR2 SNEGSKA (reference sequence). The CDR3, as DNA: TGCAGTGCTAGAGGCCCAGCGAGCTCTGGCTACACCTTC. Translated, it gives CSARGPASSGYTF.

In this sample, this clonotype turned up a few times. The CDR3 sequence: CASSLQVSDTEAFF. For the CDR3, the DNA is TGCGCCAGCAGTTTACAGGTGTCGGACACTGAAGCTTTCTTT. The gene calls are TRBV5-1 and TRBJ1-1, with a possible D match to TRBD1 (5 bases). This CDR3 has 14 residues. V lost 5 bases and J 3 bases, leaving 14 bases between the germline ends. Germline V gives CDR1 SGHRS, CDR2 YFSETQ.

The V and J genes are TRBV10-3 and TRBJ2-7, with D possibly matching TRBD2 (6 bases). Germline lookup yields CDR1 ENHRY and CDR2 SYGVKD. V dropped 10 bases and J dropped 2 bases, with 15 bases sitting between them. The CDR3 length is 13 residues. The CDR3 loop is CATTLASPYEQYF. The CDR3 nucleotides are TGTGCCACCACACTAGCTTCGCCCTACGAGCAGTACTTC.

The chain recombines TRBV18 with TRBJ2-7; TRBD2 might be the D (5 bases). V shed 3 bases and J shed 7 bases, with 19 bases lying between them. Per the germline V gene, CDR1 is KGHSH and CDR2 is LQKENI. This CDR3 spans 15 amino acids. The DNA of the CDR3 is TGTGCCAGCTCACCCCGTCCCCGGGGTGTGGAAGAGCAGTACTTC. Protein: CASSPRPRGVEEQYF.

The rearrangement uses TRBV14 and TRBJ2-1, with D perhaps TRBD1 (6 bases). V lost 4 bases to trimming and J lost 9 bases, with 19 bases between them. CDR1 SGHDN and CDR2 FVKESK come from the germline V gene. The CDR3 is made up of 15 amino acids. The CDR3 DNA reads as TGTGCCAGCAGCCCAACAGGGAAACGGAGTATTGAGCAGTTCTTC. Translated: CASSPTGKRSIEQFF.

This clonotype was seen a handful of times. The V gene is TRBV19, the J gene TRBJ1-2, with 8 positions matching TRBD1. This CDR3 is 13 amino acids long. Trimming at V came to 6 bases and at J to 4 bases, leaving 4 bases not matched to a gene. Germline V CDR1 and CDR2: LNHDA, SQIVND (reference sequence). The CDR3 is CASSPTGVYGYTF. The CDR3 bases are TGTGCCAGTAGCCCGACAGGGGTCTATGGCTACACCTTC. Full variable domain (rest looked up from reference TRBV19 and TRBJ1-2): DGGITQSPKYLFRKEGQNVTLSCEQNLNHDAMYWYRQDPGQGLRLIYYSQIVNDFQKGDIAEGYSVSREKKESFPLTVTSAQKNPTAFYLCASSPTGVYGYTFGSGTRLTVV.

This clonotype has a single count. The chain uses TRBV18 and TRBJ1-1; a possible D gene is TRBD1 (6 bases). This CDR3 is built from 14 residues. The V gene's germline CDR1 is KGHSH and CDR2 LQKENI. The V and J ends lost 4 bases and 4 bases respectively, with 13 bases between them. The CDR3 here is CASSLQGLGTEAFF. Written as DNA, the CDR3 is TGTGCCAGCTCACTACAGGGTTTAGGCACTGAAGCTTTCTTT.

The chain uses TRBV3-1 and TRBJ2-7; possible D gene TRBD1, 6 bases. The CDR3 has 15 residues. Deletions cut 5 bases from V and 2 bases from J, with 16 bases between. CDR1 and CDR2 from the germline V gene are LGHDT and YNNKEL (reference sequence). CDR3 protein: CASSKNRVSTYEQYF. As DNA, the CDR3 is TGTGCCAGCAGCAAAAACAGGGTTTCGACCTACGAGCAGTACTTC.

The rearrangement uses TRBV6-4 and TRBJ1-1, with 8 nucleotides matching TRBD1. Trimming removed 6 bases from V and 7 bases from J; junction bases left unmatched: 10. Germline V CDR1 and CDR2: MRHNA, SNTAGT. The CDR3 contains 14 residues. CDR3 sequence (DNA): TGTGCCAGCAGAAACTTTCAGGGGGCAGGTGAAGCTTTCTTT. This encodes CASRNFQGAGEAFF.

This sequence joins TRBV20-1 and TRBJ1-2; tentatively, D is TRBD1 (6 bases). Per the germline V gene, CDR1 is DFQATT and CDR2 is SNEGSKA (reference sequence). With 1 base removed from V and 0 bases from J, the gap between germline ends came to 15 bases. The CDR3 has 16 residues. Here the CDR3 reads CSARGRTVETNYGYTF. CDR3 coding DNA: TGCAGTGCTAGAGGCCGGACAGTTGAGACTAACTATGGCTACACCTTC.

The genes are TRBV19 and TRBJ2-5; TRBD1 agrees at 8 bases. CDR1 is LNHDA, CDR2 SQIVND, per germline (reference sequence). This CDR3 region has 15 residues. V lost 5 bases, J lost 3 bases, and 8 bases stayed unmatched. CDR3 DNA sequence: TGTGCCAGTAGTCCGACAGGGGTATTTAAAGAGACCCAGTACTTC. Its translation: CASSPTGVFKETQYF.

The V gene is TRBV30, the J gene TRBJ1-3; 9 bases map to TRBD1. In germline, CDR1 is GTSNPN, CDR2 SVGIG (reference sequence). This CDR3 is built from 14 residues. V was pared by 3 bases and J by 0 bases, with 0 bases of the junction left unmatched. CDR3 nucleotide sequence: TGTGCCTGGAGGACAGGGGGCTCTGGAAACACCATATATTTT. It translates to CAWRTGGSGNTIYF.

This chain joins TRBV18 and TRBJ1-1, with a possible D match to TRBD1 (5 bases). With 8 bases removed from V and 0 bases from J, the gap between germline ends came to 13 bases. This CDR3 has 14 residues. CDR1 is KGHSH and CDR2 is LQKENI in the germline V gene. CDR3 sequence reads: CASLAGNMNTEAFF. As DNA, the CDR3 is TGTGCCAGCCTGGCAGGGAACATGAACACTGAAGCTTTCTTT.

The chain combines TRBV5-4 with TRBJ2-7; D remains unclear. Germline-derived CDR1 and CDR2 are SGHNT and YYREEE (reference sequence). The CDR3 contains 14 residues. V was pared by 1 base and J by 2 bases, with 10 bases between. DNA of the CDR3: TGTGCCAGCAGCTTGATTGGCAGAGCCTACGAGCAGTACTTC. It codes for CASSLIGRAYEQYF.

This chain uses TRBV6-2 or TRBV6-3 with TRBJ2-7, with TRBD1 matching 7 bases. CDR1 is MNHEY and CDR2 is SVGEGT in the germline V gene. The CDR3 runs 11 residues. Trimming removed 6 bases from V and 10 bases from J; junction bases left unmatched: 6. CDR3 nucleotides: TGTGCCAGCAGCCAGGGGGTGGCACAGTACTTC. The encoded protein is CASSQGVAQYF.

The CDR3 here is CASSFPSGQPNEQFF. The CDR3 DNA follows: TGCGCCAGCAGCTTCCCCTCGGGACAGCCCAATGAGCAGTTCTTC. V is TRBV5-1 and J is TRBJ2-1; 7 bases map to TRBD1. This CDR3 has 15 residues. V gave up 2 bases and J gave up 6 bases; unmatched junction bases: 8. Germline V gives CDR1 SGHRS, CDR2 YFSETQ.

This chain connects TRBV5-1 to TRBJ2-1; D remains unclear. This CDR3 has 14 residues. With 3 bases removed from V and 0 bases from J, the gap between germline ends came to 7 bases. The germline V gene has CDR1 SGHRS and CDR2 YFSETQ. CDR3 coding DNA: TGCGCCAGCAGCTCTGGCGGCTCCTACAATGAGCAGTTCTTC. Protein: CASSSGGSYNEQFF.

The V gene is TRBV27, the J gene TRBJ1-2; D not certain. The CDR3 has 14 amino acids. Trimming removed 6 bases at V and 7 bases at J, with 18 bases between. Germline CDR1 and CDR2: MNHEY and SMNVEV (reference sequence). The CDR3 region has the DNA TGTGCCAGCAGCCCTCCCGGGCCCCTGGGTGGCTACACCTTC. This translates into CASSPPGPLGGYTF.

The chain couples TRBV5-1 to TRBJ2-7, with D maybe TRBD2 (5 bases). The V and J ends lost 4 bases and 1 base respectively, with 15 bases between them. Germline CDR1 and CDR2: SGHRS and YFSETQ. This CDR3 region has 15 residues. This CDR3 is CASSIGLPRSYEQYF. DNA of the CDR3: TGCGCCAGCAGCATAGGACTGCCAAGGTCCTACGAGCAGTACTTC.

The chain links TRBV5-4 to TRBJ1-1; D unclear. V was pared by 4 bases and J by 3 bases, with 10 bases between. The CDR3 spans 13 residues. The germline V gene has CDR1 SGHNT and CDR2 YYREEE (reference sequence). The CDR3 region is CASSVDRDTEAFF. CDR3 coding DNA: TGTGCCAGCAGCGTAGACCGGGACACTGAAGCTTTCTTT.

This chain uses TRBV20-1 with TRBJ2-3; D possibly corresponds to TRBD2 (6 bases). Trimming shortened V by 3 bases and J by 14 bases, and 18 bases separated the two germline ends. This CDR3 contains 12 residues. CDR1 is DFQATT and CDR2 is SNEGSKA in the germline V gene (reference sequence). CDR3 bases: TGCAGTGCTAGCCGAACCTTCGGGAGCCCGTATTTT. Its protein product is CSASRTFGSPYF.

This rearrangement joins TRBV5-1 to TRBJ2-2; possibly TRBD2 for D (5 bases). Germline V lookup: CDR1 SGHRS, CDR2 YFSETQ. The CDR3 has 16 amino acids. The V end was cut by 2 bases, the J end by 5 bases, with 16 bases between. The CDR3 spells CASSFELPGSTGELFF. As DNA, the CDR3 is TGCGCCAGCAGCTTTGAGTTACCGGGGTCGACCGGGGAGCTGTTTTTT.

The V call is TRBV29-1, the J call TRBJ2-1; D call uncertain. Germline CDR1 and CDR2: SQVTM and ANQGSEA. V lost 4 bases and J 10 bases, leaving 8 bases between the germline ends. The CDR3 extends over 10 amino acids. The CDR3 DNA sequence: TGCAGCGTTGGCGACACCGAGCAGTTCTTC. Translating it yields CSVGDTEQFF.